This T cell receptor (beta chain) was profiled in a study of blood T cell repertoires in COVID-19. Clones were read by immunoSEQ multiplex PCR, and TCRdb kept only the in-frame ones, dropping some. The data show about 250,000 clones, with 80% to 90% seen just once and roughly 4% held by the top ten. The CDR3 has 14 amino acids. The V gene's germline CDR1 is SGHRS and CDR2 YFSETQ. This clone was counted between two and nine times. The junction departs from the called germline gene at one end, perhaps through a read error. The receptor was isolated from a woman aged 30 to 39 who had recovered from COVID-19. The sequencing input was PBMCs or T cells enriched from blood (not recorded which). The rearrangement links TRBV5-1 to TRBJ2-7, with 7 nucleotides matching TRBD2. The CDR3 region is CASSLGAEGAGPSF. CDR3 DNA: TGCGCCAGCAGCTTGGGGGCGGAGGGAGCGGGACCCTCCTTC.